Presented here are 10 T cell receptor beta chains from one specimen sequenced in a study of quantifying T cell responses using KT2 cells. Study summary: cDNA was made from DNase-treated RNA using alpha and beta constant primers.

Each cDNA got a UMI-containing oligo ligated at its 3' end. First-round PCR used 3 to 4 cycles and beta primers RC1.1 and RC1.2 covering TRBC1 and TRBC2. TCRdb re-called the UMI-ligation and nested PCR reads with MiXCR, one entry per CDR3 protein. This sample has around 56,000 distinct CDR3 sequences, with roughly an eighth found just once. The sequenced material came from PBMCs spiked with cells of the T cell clone KT2. The receptors stem from a human donor.

CDR3 sequence (DNA): TGCGCCAGCAGCCAAGAGACCAGAGGCACAGATACGCAGTATTTT. Amino acids: CASSQETRGTDTQYF. The chain recombines TRBV4-3 with TRBJ2-3, with D uncertain. The V end was cut by 0 bases, the J end by 1 base, with 8 bases between. Germline lookup yields CDR1 LGHNA and CDR2 YSLEER. The CDR3 consists of 15 residues.

This chain connects TRBV10-3 to TRBJ2-2; D possibly matches TRBD1 or TRBD2 (5 bases each). The CDR3 has 15 residues. Per the germline V gene, CDR1 is ENHRY and CDR2 is SYGVKD. V lost 8 bases and J lost 0, with 13 bases in between. CDR3 coding DNA: TGTGCCATCCAACCCGGGACGGCGAACACCGGGGAGCTGTTTTTT. This codes for CAIQPGTANTGELFF.

This clonotype has only a few counts. Written as DNA, the CDR3 is TGTGCCAGCAGCCAGGGACCGGTCTCCTACGAGCAGTACTTC. As protein: CASSQGPVSYEQYF. V is TRBV3-1 and J is TRBJ2-7; TRBD1 or TRBD2 may be the D gene (5 bases each). The germline V and J ends were trimmed by 3 bases and 0 bases, with 9 bases remaining between them. Germline lookup yields CDR1 LGHDT and CDR2 YNNKEL (reference sequence). This CDR3 contains 14 residues.

Many counts were recorded for this clonotype. This chain uses TRBV11-2 with TRBJ2-3, with a weak D call TRBD2 (5 bases). This CDR3 is built from 13 residues. Per the germline V gene, CDR1 is SGHAT and CDR2 is FQNNGV. The V gene lost 0 bases and the J gene lost 10 bases, with 11 bases spanning the gap. The CDR3 DNA is TGTGCCAGCAGCTTAGAAGTGAGGGCTTCGCAGTATTTT. Translated, it gives CASSLEVRASQYF.

The chain has TRBV19 and TRBJ2-1; TRBD2 matches 9 bases. The CDR3 is 15 amino acids. CDR1 LNHDA and CDR2 SQIVND come from the germline V gene (reference sequence). The J segment lost 4 bases and the V segment lost 5 bases, leaving 6 bases of the junction unmatched. CDR3 sequence (DNA): TGTGCCAGTAGTCAGGAGACTAGCGGTTACAATGAGCAGTTCTTC. It translates to CASSQETSGYNEQFF. The variable domain in full, with the rest retrieved from reference TRBV19 and TRBJ2-1, is DGGITQSPKYLFRKEGQNVTLSCEQNLNHDAMYWYRQDPGQGLRLIYYSQIVNDFQKGDIAEGYSVSREKKESFPLTVTSAQKNPTAFYLCASSQETSGYNEQFFGPGTRLTVL.

This chain uses TRBV12-3 or TRBV12-4 with TRBJ1-4; unclear D gene. CDR3 length equals 15 residues. V was trimmed by 3 bases and J by 5 bases, leaving 13 bases between them. Here the CDR3 DNA reads TGTGCCAGCAGTTTCCGCGGGAGAGGAAATGAAAAACTGTTTTTT. Translated: CASSFRGRGNEKLFF.

This clonotype was seen once. This chain connects TRBV4-1 to TRBJ2-2; D not certain. Germline CDR1 is MGHRA and CDR2 is YSYEKL. CDR3 length: 16 amino acids. The V and J ends lost 1 base and 4 bases respectively, with 13 bases between them. Written as DNA, the CDR3 is TGCGCCAGCAGCCAAGCGAATATGGGGTTCACCGGGGAGCTGTTTTTT. It translates to CASSQANMGFTGELFF.

The V gene is TRBV30, the J gene TRBJ2-2, with D unclear. CDR1 is GTSNPN and CDR2 is SVGIG in the germline V gene (reference sequence). V was pared by 2 bases and J by 4 bases, with 5 bases between. The CDR3 totals 12 residues. As DNA, the CDR3 is TGTGCCTGGAGTTACGGCACCGGGGAGCTGTTTTTT. Its protein product is CAWSYGTGELFF.

There are a few counts of this clonotype. The chain recombines TRBV2 with TRBJ1-5; D unresolved. Trimming pared 4 bases from V and 5 bases from J, leaving 9 bases between. CDR1 and CDR2 (germline): SNHLY, FYNNEI. The CDR3 spans 13 residues. The CDR3 sequence is CASSGQWDQPQHF. CDR3 DNA: TGTGCCAGCAGTGGCCAGTGGGATCAGCCCCAGCATTTT.

V usage is TRBV5-1 and J usage is TRBJ2-1; TRBD2 matches at 8 bases. Per germline, CDR1 SGHRS and CDR2 YFSETQ. The CDR3 is 16 residues long. The V segment lost 2 bases and the J segment 8 bases; nucleotides outside the gene matches: 12. CDR3 in amino acids: CASSFVLAGSVDEQFF. The CDR3 nucleotides read TGCGCCAGCAGCTTCGTTTTAGCGGGAAGTGTCGATGAGCAGTTCTTC.